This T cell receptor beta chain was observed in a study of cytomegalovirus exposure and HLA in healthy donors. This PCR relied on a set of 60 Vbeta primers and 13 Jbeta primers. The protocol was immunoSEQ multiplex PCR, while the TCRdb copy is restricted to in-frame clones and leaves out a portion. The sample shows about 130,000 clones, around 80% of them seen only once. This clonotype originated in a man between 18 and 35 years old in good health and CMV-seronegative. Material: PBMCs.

In DNA form, the CDR3 reads TGTGCCAGCAGCGACAGGGCGAGGGGGTTCTTC. The encoded protein is CASSDRARGFF. The rearrangement links TRBV28 to TRBJ2-1, with 7 bases matching TRBD1. In germline, CDR1 is MDHEN, CDR2 SYDVKM. J gave up 15 bases and V 6 bases, and 8 bases lay outside the gene matches. This CDR3 is 11 amino acids long.